This T cell receptor beta chain is drawn from a study of blood T cell repertoires in COVID-19. At the level of the study: Samples of COVID-19 (acute and convalescent) were obtained from the United States, Italy and Spain. Sample material is recorded as cDNA or gDNA derived from T cells, B-cell-depleted T cells, or PBMCs.

This clone was detected once. Original analysis: Cell counts per sample came from amplifying reference gene primers. Generated by immunoSEQ multiplex PCR, the TCRdb table keeps only in-frame clones and is missing some. V, J and clone size derive from that table, while D and trimming were established from the DNA sequence. Counted here are some 15,000 clones, around 88% occurring once; the ten biggest clones make up around 8.3%. Germline V lookup: CDR1 SGHTS, CDR2 YDEGEE. V lost 2 bases to trimming and J lost 7 bases, with 12 bases between them. The CDR3 loop spans 13 amino acids. The rearrangement uses TRBV5-8 and TRBJ1-1; perhaps TRBD1 as D (6 bases). The receptor comes from a human donor in a cohort sampled during active COVID-19. Input material: peripheral blood. In DNA, the CDR3 is TGTGCCAGCAGCTTTTCAGGGGCCGGTGAAGCTTTCTTT. Its translation is CASSFSGAGEAFF.